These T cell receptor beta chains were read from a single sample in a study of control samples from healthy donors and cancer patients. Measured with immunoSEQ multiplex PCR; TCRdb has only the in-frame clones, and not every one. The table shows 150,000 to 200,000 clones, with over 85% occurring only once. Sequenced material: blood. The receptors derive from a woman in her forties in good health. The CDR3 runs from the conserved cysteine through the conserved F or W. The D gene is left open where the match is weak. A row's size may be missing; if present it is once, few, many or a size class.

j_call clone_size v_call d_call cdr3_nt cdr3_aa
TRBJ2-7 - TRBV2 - TGTGCCAGCACCTCATCTAGCTCCTACGAGCAGTACTTC CASTSSSSYEQYF
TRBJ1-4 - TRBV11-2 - TGTGCCAGCAGCCCCCTCTCGGGACGGAGGAATGAAAAACTGTTTTTT CASSPLSGRRNEKLFF
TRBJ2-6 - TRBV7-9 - TGTGCCAGCAGCTTCGCGAGGGGGGGGCGCAGCTCTGGGGCCAACGTCCTGACTTTC CASSFARGGRSSGANVLTF
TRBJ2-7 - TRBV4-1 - TGCGCCAGCAGCCAAGAAGGCGAGCAGTACTTC CASSQEGEQYF
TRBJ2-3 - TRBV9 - TGTGCCAGCAGCGCCAGGGATGAGGGTTCAGATACGCAGTATTTT CASSARDEGSDTQYF
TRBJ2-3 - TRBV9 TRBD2 TGTGCCAGCAATCGGGGGGGCCAGGTCACAGATACGCAGTATTTT CASNRGGQVTDTQYF
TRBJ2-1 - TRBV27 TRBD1 TGTGCCAGCAGTCCTAATACAGGGGGATTGTACAATGAGCAGTTCTTC CASSPNTGGLYNEQFF
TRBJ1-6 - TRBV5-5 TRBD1 TGTGCCAGCAGCTTGGCCTCGGACAGGGGTAATTCACCCCTCCACTTT CASSLASDRGNSPLHF
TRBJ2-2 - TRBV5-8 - TGTGCCAGCAGCTTGACCCATGGGGTCGCGAACACCGGGGAGCTGTTTTTT CASSLTHGVANTGELFF
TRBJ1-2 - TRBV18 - TGTGCCAGCTCACCACTTTCGTCCCGGCAGGTGGATGGCTACACCTTC CASSPLSSRQVDGYTF
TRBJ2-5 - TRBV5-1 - TGCGCCAGCAGCTTGTGGGCAGGGAACCAAGAGACCCAGTACTTC CASSLWAGNQETQYF
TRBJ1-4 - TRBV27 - TGTGCCAGCAGTCCAACGGGGGGCGCCGGTGGGAAAAAACTGTTTTTT CASSPTGGAGGKKLFF
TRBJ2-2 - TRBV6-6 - TGTGCCAGCAGTCTTCTACAGGGTAACACCGGGGAGCTGTTTTTT CASSLLQGNTGELFF
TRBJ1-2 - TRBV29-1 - TGCAGCGTTGACAGGGGACGGGACTATGGCTACACCTTC CSVDRGRDYGYTF
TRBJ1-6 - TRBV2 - TGTGCCAGCAGTGACTCGGGCAGGGGTAGCTCACCCCTCCACTTT CASSDSGRGSSPLHF
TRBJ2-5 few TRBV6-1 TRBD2 TGTGCCAGCAGTGAACGGGGCGGGGGGGTACAGACCCAGTACTTC CASSERGGGVQTQYF
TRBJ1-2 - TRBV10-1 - TGCGCCAGCGGTTACAGTGAGGATGGCTACACCTTC CASGYSEDGYTF
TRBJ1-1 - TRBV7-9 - TGTGCCAGCAGCTTAGGTCAGGGGTGGAGGGCTGAAGCTTTCTTT CASSLGQGWRAEAFF
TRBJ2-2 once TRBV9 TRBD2 TGTGCCAGCAGCCCGGGACTAGCGGGAGTTATCTTGGAGAACACCGGGGAGCTGTTTTTT CASSPGLAGVILENTGELFF
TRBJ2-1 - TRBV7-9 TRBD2 TGTGCCAGCAGGACGCGACTAGCGGGAGCGGGCAATGAGCAGTTCTTC CASRTRLAGAGNEQFF
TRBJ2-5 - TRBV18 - TGTGCCAGCTCACCCGGGACGTATGGAGAGACCCAGTACTTC CASSPGTYGETQYF
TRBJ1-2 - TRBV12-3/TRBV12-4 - TGTGCCAGCAGTTTAAATTATGGCTACACCTTC CASSLNYGYTF